Below, 15 T cell receptor beta chains from the same sample are listed, as sequenced in a study of tumor-infiltrating lymphocytes in primary liver carcinoma. Germline DNA was extracted too, while blood RNA derived from unsorted whole blood. A primer in the constant region served to generate TCR beta cDNA from 500 ng of total RNA. Employing slightly modified ARM-PCR, three nested multiplex PCR rounds were run, and these gave rise to the TCR beta libraries. Investigators reported that the first two PCR rounds, at about 11 cycles each, used TRBV1-TRBV30 forward primers with a C-beta reverse primer. In TCRdb, the multiplex PCR reads were re-called with MiXCR into one record per CDR3 protein. The data show about 310,000 distinct CDR3 sequences, approximately 65% seen once. The sequencing sample was made of peripheral blood. The receptors stem from a man in his forties with primary liver carcinoma and hepatitis B virus infection.

A remark on this clonotype: The junction departs from germline at one end; a sequencing error may be responsible. Here the CDR3 DNA reads TGTGCCAGCACTCCGGGACAGGGGGACTCCCCGGCCTTC. It yields the protein CASTPGQGDSPAF. This chain links TRBV5-4 with TRBJ2-5; 11 positions agree with TRBD1. Looked up from germline, CDR1 is SGHNT and CDR2 is YYREEE (reference sequence). The CDR3 spans 13 residues.

With regard to this clonotype: The junction and the germline gene differ at one end; a read error may be behind it. The V gene is TRBV7-8, the J gene TRBJ1-2; D unresolved. CDR1 is SGHVS, CDR2 FQNEAQ, per germline. This CDR3 is 13 amino acids long. CDR3 in amino acids: CVSSLVDNYGYTF. The CDR3 DNA sequence: TGTGTCAGCAGCTTAGTAGATAACTATGGCTACACCTTC.

The V call is TRBV6-5, the J call TRBJ1-6, with 9 bases that match TRBD1. With V trimmed by 5 bases and J by 7 bases, 9 bases remained unmatched. The length of the CDR3 is 16 residues. The germline CDR1 and CDR2 sequences are MNHEY and SVGAGI. CDR3 protein: CASSALQGASNSPLHF. CDR3 coding DNA: TGTGCCAGCAGTGCCCTACAGGGGGCCTCCAATTCACCCCTCCACTTT.

This clonotype has a count of ten or more. The gene calls are TRBV6-1 and TRBJ1-5; D gene uncertain. Germline V gene data show CDR1 as MNHNS and CDR2 as SASEGT. The CDR3 sequence is 14 residues long. Trimming stripped 4 bases from V and 0 bases from J, with 7 bases between. Here the CDR3 reads CASSGDHSNQPQHF. CDR3 nucleotide sequence: TGTGCCAGCAGTGGAGACCATAGCAATCAGCCCCAGCATTTT.

This clonotype was seen just once. Relative to the germline gene, one junction end is altered; a read error may explain this. This sequence joins TRBV6-1 and TRBJ2-5; weak D call: TRBD2 (6 bases). Per the germline V gene, CDR1 is MNHNS and CDR2 is SASEGT. The CDR3 spans 16 residues. Here the CDR3 DNA reads TGTACCAGCGGCCGAGGGCGGGGTTTCCGGAAAGAGACCCAGTACTTC. Residues: CTSGRGRGFRKETQYF.

About this clonotype itself: A much larger clone lies one base from this, so it may be a read error. The chain couples TRBV5-6 to TRBJ2-1, with 9 bases aligning to TRBD2. This CDR3 is built from 16 residues. Germline CDR1 SGHDT, CDR2 YYEEEE. The CDR3 loop is CASSLQVLAGYKEQFF. In DNA, the CDR3 is TGTGCCAGCAGCCTGCAAGTGCTAGCGGGATACAAAGAGCAGTTCTTC.

Notes on this clonotype: A single base separates this from a much larger clone, so it may be a read error. This chain's CDR3 is CASTSDRGTEAFF. DNA of the CDR3: TGTGCCAGCACCTCTGACAGGGGAACTGAAGCTTTCTTT. The V call is TRBV11-2, the J call TRBJ1-1; TRBD1 matches at 8 bases. This CDR3 spans 13 amino acids. Germline-derived CDR1 and CDR2 are SGHAT and FQNNGV. V dropped 7 bases and J dropped 5; count of bases not matched to a gene: 6. Full variable domain (remainder filled in from reference TRBV11-2 and TRBJ1-1): EAGVAQSPRYKIIEKRQSVAFWCNPISGHATLYWYQQILGQGPKLLIQFQNNGVVDDSQLPKDRFSAERLKGVDSTLKIQPAKLEDSAVYLCASTSDRGTEAFFGQGTRLTVV.

The chain recombines TRBV24-1 with TRBJ2-3; 8 bases agree with TRBD2. V lost 9 bases and J lost 5; bases outside the gene matches: 9. CDR1 is KGHDR, CDR2 SFDVKD, per germline. The length of the CDR3 is 14 residues. In nucleotides, the CDR3 is TGTGCCACCCGGCCGGGAGGGCGGGAAGATACGCAGTATTTT. Its protein is CATRPGGREDTQYF.

On this clonotype: A much larger clone differs by one base, so this may be a read error. The chain joins TRBV4-3 to TRBJ2-1; perhaps TRBD1 as D (5 bases). The CDR3 contains 13 residues. V was cut by 3 bases and J by 10 bases, with 13 bases left in between. Germline CDR1 and CDR2: LGHNA and YSLEER. The CDR3 spells CASSHPGWPEQFF. The CDR3 DNA sequence: TGCGCCAGCAGCCACCCAGGGTGGCCCGAGCAGTTCTTC.

A remark on this clonotype: Since a much larger clone is just one base distant, this may be a read error. The rearrangement joins TRBV4-2 to TRBJ2-1, with D perhaps matching TRBD2 (6 bases). Trimming took off 7 bases at V and 3 bases at J, with 19 bases between the two ends. Germline V gives CDR1 LGHNA, CDR2 YNFKEQ. The CDR3 is 16 residues long. The DNA of the CDR3 is TGTGCCAGCATAGCCTCGACGGGAGATTACTACAATGAGCAGTTCTTC. Amino acid sequence: CASIASTGDYYNEQFF.

This clonotype was counted ten times or more. This chain uses TRBV11-2 with TRBJ2-7, with TRBD2 identical over 12 bases. CDR3 length: 14 amino acids. Germline CDR1 is SGHAT and CDR2 is FQNNGV. V trimming: 5 bases; J trimming: 6 bases; junction bases outside the gene matches: 5. CDR3 coding DNA: TGTGCCAGCAGCCAAGGACTAGCGGGATTCGAGCAGTACTTC. It yields the protein CASSQGLAGFEQYF.

Note on this clonotype: A much larger clone differs from this one at a single base, so this may be a read error. The chain combines TRBV6-6 with TRBJ1-2; D remains unclear. Trimming stripped 6 bases from V and 4 bases from J, with 15 bases between. The CDR3 runs 14 residues. Germline V gives CDR1 MNHNY, CDR2 SVGAGI (reference sequence). This CDR3 is CASSPQRNSYGYTF. CDR3 DNA sequence: TGTGCCAGCAGCCCGCAGAGGAATAGCTATGGCTACACCTTC.

This clonotype came up many times. The rearrangement links TRBV29-1 to TRBJ2-3, with 12 bases that match TRBD2. Germline lookup yields CDR1 SQVTM and CDR2 ANQGSEA. With 7 bases clipped from V and 6 bases from J, the junction kept 5 bases outside the gene matches. The CDR3 is made up of 13 amino acids. Written as DNA, the CDR3 is TGCAGCGGTACCCTAGCGGGAGGGGATACGCAGTATTTT. It translates to CSGTLAGGDTQYF.

V is TRBV7-3 and J is TRBJ2-2; D gene unclear. The V end lost 5 bases, the J end lost 13 bases, and 17 bases lay between the germline ends. The germline CDR1 and CDR2 sequences are SGHTA and FQGTGA. The CDR3 has 13 amino acids. CDR3 nucleotides: TGTGCCAGCAGCCCCAACCTGGCCGTTCGGCTGTTTTTT. Amino acids: CASSPNLAVRLFF.

This clonotype is a singleton in its sample. A single base separates this from a much larger clone, so it may be a read error. DNA of the CDR3: TGCGCCAGCAGCCAGGCCGGGACTAGCAGAGGGGGGGATACGCAGTATTTT. Its protein is CASSQAGTSRGGDTQYF. V and J are TRBV4-3 and TRBJ2-3; TRBD2 matches 9 bases. V lost 3 bases and J lost 6; bases outside the gene matches: 13. The CDR3 covers 17 residues. Per the germline V gene, CDR1 is LGHNA and CDR2 is YSLEER.